This is a list of T cell receptor beta chains from one sample in a study of blood T cell repertoires in COVID-19. The data were produced by immunoSEQ multiplex PCR, yet TCRdb's version contains in-frame clones alone and is incomplete. The sample has about 140,000 clones, over 65% seen once. The sequencing input was peripheral blood. These receptors all stem from a man aged 45 to 65 with acute or convalescent COVID-19. The CDR3 runs from the conserved cysteine through the conserved F or W. The D gene is left open where the match is weak. The size field is filled for only some rows; it gives once, few, many or a size class.

J: TRBJ2-2; V: TRBV19; D: TRBD1; size: NA; DNA: TGTGCCAGTAGTAAAGGGGGCGCAAACACCGGGGAGCTGTTTTTT; CDR3: CASSKGGANTGELFF
J: TRBJ1-5; V: TRBV5-1; D: NA; size: NA; DNA: TGCGCCAGCAGCGACGGACAGCCGCCCCAGCATTTT; CDR3: CASSDGQPPQHF
J: TRBJ2-4; V: TRBV21-1; D: NA; size: NA; DNA: TGTGCCAGCAGCAAAGCTAGGACAGCCCTAGCCAAAAACATTCAGTACTTC; CDR3: CASSKARTALAKNIQYF
J: TRBJ2-5; V: TRBV19; D: TRBD2; size: once; DNA: TGTGCCAGTACGACTAGCGGGGGCAGAGAGACCCAGTACTTC; CDR3: CASTTSGGRETQYF
J: TRBJ2-1; V: TRBV6-4; D: TRBD1; size: many; DNA: TGTGCCAGCAGTGACGGGACAGGGGGCAATGAGCAGTTCTTC; CDR3: CASSDGTGGNEQFF
J: TRBJ2-5; V: TRBV27; D: TRBD1; size: NA; DNA: TGTGCCAGCAGTTCGGACAGGGTAGAGACCCAGTACTTC; CDR3: CASSSDRVETQYF
J: TRBJ2-7; V: TRBV3-1/TRBV3-2; D: TRBD1; size: NA; DNA: TGTGCCAGCAGCCAATTTGCCGGGACAGGGGGTCTCGAGCAGTACTTC; CDR3: CASSQFAGTGGLEQYF
J: TRBJ2-2; V: TRBV21-1; D: NA; size: NA; DNA: TGTGCCAGCAGCCCGGGGACAGGGGCCAACACCGGGGAGCTGTTTTTT; CDR3: CASSPGTGANTGELFF
J: TRBJ1-1; V: TRBV10-3; D: NA; size: NA; DNA: TGTGCCATCAGTGAGCGGGGGGTTGGTACTGAAGCTTTCTTT; CDR3: CAISERGVGTEAFF
J: TRBJ2-2; V: TRBV5-1; D: NA; size: NA; DNA: TGCGCCAGCAGCTTGATAGGCGGCTTGGGCGGGGAGCTGTTTTTT; CDR3: CASSLIGGLGGELFF
J: TRBJ2-7; V: TRBV7-9; D: NA; size: few; DNA: TGTGCCAGCAGCTCATCAGGTGGATACGAGCAGTACTTC; CDR3: CASSSSGGYEQYF
J: TRBJ2-2; V: TRBV5-1; D: NA; size: NA; DNA: TGCGCCAGCAGCCTAATTTTGGGACAGAACACCGGGGAGCTGTTTTTT; CDR3: CASSLILGQNTGELFF
J: TRBJ2-1; V: TRBV5-1; D: TRBD1; size: once; DNA: TGCGCCAGCAGCTGGTACCCGGGACAGGGTTCCAATGAGCAGTTCTTC; CDR3: CASSWYPGQGSNEQFF
J: TRBJ2-3; V: TRBV10-2; D: NA; size: once; DNA: TGCGCCAGCAGAAGTGGACTTTTCGATACGCAGTATTTT; CDR3: CASRSGLFDTQYF
J: TRBJ1-6; V: TRBV21-1; D: NA; size: NA; DNA: TGTGCCAGCAGCAAAGTTAGCTCCTATAATTCACCCCTCCACTTT; CDR3: CASSKVSSYNSPLHF
J: TRBJ1-6; V: TRBV19; D: NA; size: NA; DNA: TGTGCCAGTAGCCTACGCGGGCATAATTCACCCCTCCACTTT; CDR3: CASSLRGHNSPLHF
J: TRBJ1-2; V: TRBV10-1; D: TRBD1; size: NA; DNA: TGCGCCAGCAGTGCTGGGCAGGGGGCGAGCGAAACCTTTAACTATGGCTACACCTTC; CDR3: CASSAGQGASETFNYGYTF
J: TRBJ1-1; V: TRBV6-5; D: NA; size: NA; DNA: TGTGCCAGCAGCCACCAGGGAGGTACTGAAGCTTTCTTT; CDR3: CASSHQGGTEAFF
J: TRBJ1-1; V: TRBV30; D: NA; size: once; DNA: TGTGCCTGGAGTGTAAACATCCAGGCTGAAGCTTTCTTT; CDR3: CAWSVNIQAEAFF
J: TRBJ2-7; V: TRBV5-1; D: TRBD1; size: NA; DNA: TGCGCCAGCAGCTTGGGTGGACAGGGGAGATACGAGCAGTACTTC; CDR3: CASSLGGQGRYEQYF
J: TRBJ2-7; V: TRBV7-3; D: TRBD1; size: NA; DNA: TGTGCCAGCAGCTTATACGGCAGGGGGACATACGAGCAGTACTTC; CDR3: CASSLYGRGTYEQYF
J: TRBJ1-6; V: TRBV7-8; D: NA; size: NA; DNA: TGTGCCAGCAGCTTAGTTTTGGCAGGCGGGACCCGGAATTCACCCCTCCACTTT; CDR3: CASSLVLAGGTRNSPLHF
J: TRBJ1-6; V: TRBV27; D: NA; size: NA; DNA: TGTGCCAGCAGTTTACGAGCTAACTATAATTCACCCCTCCACTTT; CDR3: CASSLRANYNSPLHF
J: TRBJ2-3; V: TRBV19; D: TRBD2; size: NA; DNA: TGTGCCAGTAGGGGTAGCGGGGGTTGGACAGATACGCAGTATTTT; CDR3: CASRGSGGWTDTQYF
J: TRBJ2-1; V: TRBV9; D: TRBD2; size: once; DNA: TGTGCCAGCAGCGTGTGGTCCGGGGGGGCGACGAATGAGCAGTTCTTC; CDR3: CASSVWSGGATNEQFF
J: TRBJ1-2; V: TRBV28; D: NA; size: NA; DNA: TGTGCCAGCAGTTTTTCCGCGGTTAACTATGGCTACACCTTC; CDR3: CASSFSAVNYGYTF
J: TRBJ1-6; V: TRBV27; D: TRBD1; size: NA; DNA: TGTGCCAGCAGGCGTACAGGGGGTTATTCACCCCTCCACTTT; CDR3: CASRRTGGYSPLHF
J: TRBJ2-2; V: TRBV6-1; D: NA; size: NA; DNA: TGTGCCAGCAGTGAAAGACAGCACACCGGGGAGCTGTTTTTT; CDR3: CASSERQHTGELFF
J: TRBJ2-1; V: TRBV9; D: TRBD2; size: NA; DNA: TGTGCCAGCAGGTTTGGGGAGGGAACGGGGTACAATGAGCAGTTCTTC; CDR3: CASRFGEGTGYNEQFF
J: TRBJ2-3; V: TRBV12-3/TRBV12-4; D: NA; size: NA; DNA: TGTGCCAGCAACAGGGCGTTGACAGATACGCAGTATTTT; CDR3: CASNRALTDTQYF
J: TRBJ2-7; V: TRBV6-2/TRBV6-3; D: NA; size: NA; DNA: TGTGCCAGCAGTTCCCTCGGACGGGGAAACTCCTACGAGCAGTACTTC; CDR3: CASSSLGRGNSYEQYF
J: TRBJ2-1; V: TRBV15; D: NA; size: NA; DNA: TGTGCCACCAGCTACGGGGTCAATGAGCAGTTCTTC; CDR3: CATSYGVNEQFF
J: TRBJ2-6; V: TRBV27; D: NA; size: NA; DNA: TGTGCCAGCACCAAGGGTGATTGGGGCTACTCTGGGGCCAACGTCCTGACTTTC; CDR3: CASTKGDWGYSGANVLTF
J: TRBJ1-2; V: TRBV29-1; D: NA; size: NA; DNA: TGCAGCGTTGTTAGTTTGAACTATGGCTACACCTTC; CDR3: CSVVSLNYGYTF
J: TRBJ1-6; V: TRBV30; D: NA; size: NA; DNA: TGTGCCTGGAGTGTACAGGGACAATCACCCCTCCACTTT; CDR3: CAWSVQGQSPLHF